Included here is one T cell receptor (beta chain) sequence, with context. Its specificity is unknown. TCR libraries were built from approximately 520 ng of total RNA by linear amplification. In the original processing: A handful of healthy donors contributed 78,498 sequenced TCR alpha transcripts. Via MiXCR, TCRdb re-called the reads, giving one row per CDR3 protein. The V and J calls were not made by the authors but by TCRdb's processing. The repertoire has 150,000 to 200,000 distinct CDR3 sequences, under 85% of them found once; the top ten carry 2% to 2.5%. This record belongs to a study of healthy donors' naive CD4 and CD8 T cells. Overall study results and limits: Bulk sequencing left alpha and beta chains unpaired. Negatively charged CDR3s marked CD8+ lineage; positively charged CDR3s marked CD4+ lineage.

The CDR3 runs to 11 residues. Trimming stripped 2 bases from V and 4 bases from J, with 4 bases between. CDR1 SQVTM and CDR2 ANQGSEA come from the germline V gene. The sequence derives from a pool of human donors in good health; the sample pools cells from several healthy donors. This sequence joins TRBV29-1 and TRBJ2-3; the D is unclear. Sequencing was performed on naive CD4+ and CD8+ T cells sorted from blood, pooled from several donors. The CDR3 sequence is CSVENADTQYF. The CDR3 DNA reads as TGCAGCGTTGAAAACGCAGATACGCAGTATTTT.